This TCR beta chain originates from a study of T-cell memory formation after mild COVID-19 (dated by TCRdb to about 2021). Context from the whole study: Most TCR sequence clusters were specific to one of the two donors. Two young, previously healthy adult volunteers made up the cohort, one male and one female. T-cell clones expanding and contracting after mild COVID-19 in two donors were tracked by longitudinal TCRalpha and TCRbeta repertoire sequencing.

The instrument was an Illumina NovaSeq 6000. TCRalpha and TCRbeta cDNA libraries were built by 5'RACE with constant-segment primers, adding sample barcodes and unique molecular identifiers. Trizol reagent was used to extract RNA from every sample. Libraries were amplified in two PCR steps, with a second sample barcode and Illumina TruSeq adapters added in the second step. The libraries were sequenced on an Illumina NovaSeq using 2 x 150 bp paired-end reads. The study's own analysis went as follows. Reads were demultiplexed and collapsed into UMI-guided consensus sequences with migec v1.2.7. Using mixcr v2.1.11, the UMI consensuses were aligned to TRA and TRB V and J templates and assembled into clonotypes. A clonotype was counted as expanded or contracted only when both edgeR and NoisET called the clonotype significant, with the noise models trained on biological replicates. edgeR calls used a false discovery rate-adjusted p below 0.01 and a log2 fold-change threshold of 1. As an exploratory analysis of dynamics, max-normalized trajectories of the 1000 most abundant clonotypes were examined by PCA with hierarchical clustering. Each responding clone was given a CD4 or CD8 phenotype based on the CD4+ and CD8+ repertoires, which had been sequenced separately. TCRdb reworked the public reads: Q25 trimming with fastp, MiXCR clone assembly, productive beta chains retained. Rows with one shared CDR3 protein collapse into an entry with the most common genes and DNA. The V and J calls were determined by TCRdb, not by the authors. This sample lists 340,000 or so distinct CDR3 sequences; 10% to 15% were detected once. The top ten hold about a fifth of the sample.

In the case of this clonotype: The clone's antigen remains unknown. No quality values exist for individual bases; no much larger clone is one base distant.

Broad study findings and their caveats: SARS-CoV-2 specificity of the second-wave clones peaking on day 37 was not confirmed. Some responding clones were detected in pre-infection memory, which suggested that pre-existing cross-reactive memory T cells had joined the SARS-CoV-2 response. Clones contracting from day 15 to 85 had balanced CD4/CD8 phenotypes, while a second wave expanding from day 15 to 37 was biased towards CD4+. Contracting CD4+ clones appeared mostly in the CM and EM memory subsets, whereas CD8+ clones were enriched in EMRA. The study covered only two mild cases, and larger cohorts including severe cases with pre-infection samples were considered necessary.

PBMCs were isolated by Ficoll-Paque density gradient centrifugation. The junction carries 11 bases between V and J, which are trimmed by 6 bases and 3 bases respectively. Taken from cysteine to phenylalanine, the CDR3 has 13 residues. Just CDR3 DNA is preserved here, 39 bases in frame from base 1. The chain uses TRBV12-3 or TRBV12-4 and TRBJ1-2; the D region possibly corresponds to TRBD1 (5 bases align). The TCR comes from a young man who had mild COVID-19 (a few samples of this study predate the infection). The sample titles of this study are shuffled in the database, so cell type and time point are left out; the donor was told from shared clones. Material for sequencing was PBMCs or a T cell subset sorted from them (not recorded which). The CDR3 corresponds to CASSTRGDYGYTF. In nucleotides, the sequence is TGTGCCAGCAGCACGAGAGGGGACTATGGCTACACCTTC.